Each of the 16 T cell receptor beta chains below was sequenced from the same sample in a study of T cell repertoires in ileal Crohn's disease. Profiled with immunoSEQ multiplex PCR; TCRdb holds only in-frame clones, not every one. The table shows several thousand clones, with around 80% occurring only once. Indicated time point: proximal margin of the surgical specimen (macroscopically non-inflamed). Input material: ileal tissue. These receptors came from an adult with Crohn's disease.

The V and J genes are TRBV2 and TRBJ2-7; D may be TRBD1 (6 bases). CDR1 SNHLY and CDR2 FYNNEI come from the germline V gene. The CDR3 totals 17 residues. Deletions cut 5 bases from V and 0 bases from J, with 20 bases between. Here the CDR3 reads CASSLARPGVYSYEQYF. Here the CDR3 DNA reads TGTGCCAGCAGTCTCGCCCGACCAGGGGTATACTCCTACGAGCAGTACTTC. Together with reference TRBV2 and TRBJ2-7, the CDR3 gives the full variable domain: EPEVTQTPSHQVTQMGQEVILRCVPISNHLYFYWYRQILGQKVEFLVSFYNNEISEKSEIFDDQFSVERPDGSNFTLKIRSTKLEDSAMYFCASSLARPGVYSYEQYFGPGTRLTVT.

CDR3 protein: CASSDGDTGELFF. The CDR3 coding sequence is TGTGCCAGCAGTGACGGCGACACCGGGGAGCTGTTTTTT. This sequence joins TRBV6-4 and TRBJ2-2, with unresolved D. From germline, CDR1 is MRHNA and CDR2 SNTAGT. V was clipped by 2 bases and J by 3 bases, with 4 bases between them. CDR3 length equals 13 residues.

In this sample, this clone is medium-sized. This sequence joins TRBV13 and TRBJ1-1, with 9 positions matching TRBD1. V shed 2 bases, J shed 5 bases, and the junction held 9 bases outside the gene matches. Germline V gives CDR1 PRHDT, CDR2 FYEKMQ (reference sequence). This CDR3 is built from 16 residues. In DNA, the CDR3 is TGTGCCAGCAGCTTATACACACTCGACAGGGGGACTGAAGCTTTCTTT. Amino acids: CASSLYTLDRGTEAFF.

The V and J genes are TRBV10-3 and TRBJ2-3; 7 positions match TRBD1. V lost 7 bases, J lost 2 bases, and 9 bases stayed unmatched. Germline lookup yields CDR1 ENHRY and CDR2 SYGVKD. The CDR3 covers 15 residues. In DNA form, the CDR3 reads TGTGCCATCACCAGTGCAGGGGGTGTCACAGATACGCAGTATTTT. Amino acid sequence: CAITSAGGVTDTQYF.

The V call is TRBV4-1, the J call TRBJ1-2; TRBD1 agrees at 7 bases. Trimming at V came to 4 bases and at J to 8 bases, leaving 13 bases not matched to a gene. The germline CDR1 and CDR2 sequences are MGHRA and YSYEKL. The CDR3 consists of 15 residues. The CDR3 DNA reads TGCGCCAGCAGCCTCCGAAGGCAGGGGGTTGGAGGCTACACCTTC. This gives the protein CASSLRRQGVGGYTF.

This chain uses TRBV19 with TRBJ1-6; D may be TRBD1 (5 bases). The CDR3 totals 15 residues. V dropped 5 bases and J dropped 10 bases, with 18 bases sitting between them. The germline V gene encodes CDR1 LNHDA and CDR2 SQIVND (reference sequence). DNA of the CDR3: TGTGCCAGTAGTCCCGACTGGCTCCAGGGCTCACCCCTCCACTTT. Its translation: CASSPDWLQGSPLHF.

The chain couples TRBV2 to TRBJ1-2, with D unclear. The CDR3 length is 13 residues. The germline V gene encodes CDR1 SNHLY and CDR2 FYNNEI. V lost 6 bases and J lost 4, with 12 bases in between. The CDR3 region is CASRTAKRYGYTF. For the CDR3, the DNA is TGTGCCAGCAGGACGGCTAAGCGCTATGGCTACACCTTC.

This chain uses TRBV15 with TRBJ1-1; the D gene is possibly TRBD1 (5 bases). Germline CDR1 and CDR2: LNHNV and YYDKDF (reference sequence). The CDR3 runs 13 residues. V lost 5 bases and J lost 1, with 8 bases in between. The CDR3 nucleotides are TGTGCCACCAGCTTGGGGACGAACACTGAAGCTTTCTTT. This sequence encodes CATSLGTNTEAFF.

In this sample, this clone turned up once. V is TRBV7-3 and J is TRBJ2-3; possibly TRBD1 or TRBD2 for D (6 bases each). The ends were cut back, 2 bases at V and 5 bases at J, with 14 bases in the middle. The germline CDR1 and CDR2 sequences are SGHTA and FQGTGA. The CDR3 length is 15 residues. This chain's CDR3 is CASSLSPGAGDTQYF. The DNA of the CDR3 is TGTGCCAGCAGCTTATCGCCGGGGGCGGGAGATACGCAGTATTTT.

This clone was seen a few times. This chain connects TRBV27 to TRBJ1-2, with unresolved D. CDR3 length: 16 residues. The germline gives CDR1 MNHEY, CDR2 SMNVEV (reference sequence). V gave up 4 bases and J gave up 2 bases, with 17 bases separating them. The CDR3 DNA follows: TGTGCCAGCAGTTCTAGCAGGAGGATTAAGAACTATGGCTACACCTTC. This encodes CASSSSRRIKNYGYTF.

The CDR3 spells CASWGLGGYTF. Here the CDR3 DNA reads TGTGCCAGCTGGGGATTGGGGGGCTACACCTTC. The chain links TRBV28 to TRBJ1-2; no clear D. Germline assignment: CDR1 MDHEN and CDR2 SYDVKM. The V end was cut by 8 bases, the J end by 8 bases, with 12 bases between. The CDR3 is 11 amino acids.

This chain connects TRBV12-5 to TRBJ1-5, with D unresolved. V lost 1 base and J lost 4, with 8 bases in between. The germline V gene has CDR1 LGHNT and CDR2 FRNRAP. This CDR3 has 14 amino acids. CDR3 coding DNA: TGTGCTAGTGGTTTGGGACACGGGAATCAGCCCCAGCATTTT. The encoded protein is CASGLGHGNQPQHF.

The chain is built from TRBV18 and TRBJ2-3, with 8 bases fitting TRBD2. Trimming removed 6 bases from V and 0 bases from J; junction bases left unmatched: 17. Looked up from germline, CDR1 is KGHSH and CDR2 is LQKENI. This CDR3 spans 19 amino acids. Here the CDR3 reads CASSPVRQRGSGSTDTQYF. In DNA, the CDR3 is TGTGCCAGCTCCCCAGTGCGACAGCGGGGGTCGGGTAGCACAGATACGCAGTATTTT.

The rearrangement joins TRBV5-1 to TRBJ1-2; 11 nucleotides match TRBD1. Germline V gene data show CDR1 as SGHRS and CDR2 as YFSETQ. Trimming took 4 bases from V and 5 from J; bases not matched to a gene: 4. The CDR3 runs 14 residues. This chain's CDR3 is CASSPGQGAYGYTF. The CDR3 DNA reads TGCGCCAGCAGCCCCGGACAGGGGGCATATGGCTACACCTTC.

The rearrangement joins TRBV11-2 to TRBJ1-6, with 9 bases fitting TRBD1. This CDR3 spans 16 amino acids. Trimming removed 6 bases from V and 7 bases from J; junction bases left unmatched: 10. Germline V CDR1 and CDR2: SGHAT, FQNNGV. CDR3 loop: CASRRPGTGLNSPLHF. CDR3 nucleotides: TGTGCCAGCAGACGTCCCGGGACAGGGCTCAATTCACCCCTCCACTTT.

The rearrangement joins TRBV29-1 to TRBJ2-7; 10 nucleotides line up with TRBD1. The germline CDR1 and CDR2 sequences are SQVTM and ANQGSEA. Germline trimming cut 6 bases from V and 5 bases from J; bases unmatched to any gene: 7. The CDR3 spans 13 residues. Here the CDR3 reads CSVPGQGKDEQYF. The CDR3 DNA sequence: TGCAGCGTCCCGGGACAGGGGAAAGACGAGCAGTACTTC.